This is a list of T cell receptor beta chains from one sample in a study of vaccination and CD4 T cells after COVID-19. These receptors have no identified antigens. TCRdb recomputed calls from the PCR reads with MiXCR, one row per CDR3 protein. The top ten clones hold around 28% of a sample with roughly 6,400 distinct CDR3 sequences, around 65% of them seen once. The sequencing input was CD4+ T cells from blood, cultured in vitro. The receptors stem from a human donor who had recovered from COVID-19. Both conserved end residues are part of each CDR3. The D gene is left open where the match is weak. Rows may omit the clone size; those that give it use once, few, many or a size class.

CDR3aa: CASSPQWDRAQPQHF
CDR3nt: TGTGCCAGCAGTCCTCAGTGGGACAGAGCACAGCCCCAGCATTTT
v_gene: TRBV12-3/TRBV12-4
d_gene: TRBD1
abundance: few
j_gene: TRBJ1-5

CDR3aa: CSARSLSNTGELFF
CDR3nt: TGCAGTGCTAGATCACTATCGAACACCGGGGAGCTGTTTTTT
v_gene: TRBV20-1
d_gene: NA
abundance: NA
j_gene: TRBJ2-2

CDR3aa: CASSPLQANTEAFF
CDR3nt: TGTGCCAGCTCACCACTCCAGGCAAACACTGAAGCTTTCTTT
v_gene: TRBV18
d_gene: NA
abundance: NA
j_gene: TRBJ1-1

CDR3aa: CASSFWGEGEAFF
CDR3nt: TGTGCCAGCAGCTTTTGGGGGGAAGGTGAAGCTTTCTTT
v_gene: TRBV7-9
d_gene: NA
abundance: NA
j_gene: TRBJ1-1

CDR3aa: CASGAVPIYGYTF
CDR3nt: TGTGCCAGCGGGGCAGTCCCGATTTATGGCTACACCTTC
v_gene: TRBV6-1
d_gene: NA
abundance: NA
j_gene: TRBJ1-2

CDR3aa: CASSQDWQGLVSNQPQHF
CDR3nt: TGCGCCAGCAGCCAAGATTGGCAGGGGTTGGTTAGCAATCAGCCCCAGCATTTT
v_gene: TRBV4-1
d_gene: NA
abundance: NA
j_gene: TRBJ1-5

CDR3aa: CASSEEGLAIVQYEQYF
CDR3nt: TGTGCCAGCAGTGAAGAGGGACTAGCGATAGTACAGTACGAGCAGTACTTC
v_gene: TRBV6-1
d_gene: TRBD2
abundance: NA
j_gene: TRBJ2-7

CDR3aa: CASTSLLGGADTQYF
CDR3nt: TGTGCCAGCACTTCCCTCCTAGGGGGTGCAGATACTCAGTATTTT
v_gene: TRBV28
d_gene: NA
abundance: NA
j_gene: TRBJ2-3

CDR3aa: CASSLVQTEQYF
CDR3nt: TGTGCCAGCAGCTTAGTGCAAACCGAGCAGTACTTC
v_gene: TRBV7-2
d_gene: NA
abundance: NA
j_gene: TRBJ2-7

CDR3aa: CATSRGRREDNSPLHF
CDR3nt: TGTGCCACCAGCAGGGGAAGGAGGGAGGATAATTCACCCCTCCACTTT
v_gene: TRBV15
d_gene: NA
abundance: NA
j_gene: TRBJ1-6

CDR3aa: CATSDPGLAGWGEQFF
CDR3nt: TGTGCCACCAGTGATCCGGGACTAGCGGGATGGGGTGAGCAGTTCTTC
v_gene: TRBV24-1
d_gene: TRBD2
abundance: NA
j_gene: TRBJ2-1

CDR3aa: CATERDSTSRNNQPQHF
CDR3nt: TGCGCCACCGAAAGGGACAGCACGAGCCGAAACAATCAGCCCCAGCATTTT
v_gene: TRBV10-1
d_gene: TRBD1
abundance: NA
j_gene: TRBJ1-5

CDR3aa: CASSKPGSGAHEQYF
CDR3nt: TGTGCCAGCAGCAAACCCGGTTCAGGGGCCCACGAGCAGTACTTC
v_gene: TRBV21-1
d_gene: NA
abundance: NA
j_gene: TRBJ2-7

CDR3aa: CASSESAVVSSYEQYF
CDR3nt: TGTGCCAGCAGCGAATCCGCAGTCGTCAGCTCCTACGAGCAGTACTTC
v_gene: TRBV5-4
d_gene: NA
abundance: once
j_gene: TRBJ2-7

CDR3aa: CATRRRVGDYYEQYF
CDR3nt: TGTGCCACCCGCCGTCGTGTAGGGGATTATTACGAGCAGTACTTC
v_gene: TRBV27
d_gene: NA
abundance: NA
j_gene: TRBJ2-7

CDR3aa: CASRQTRDRERYTF
CDR3nt: TGTGCCAGCAGACAGACTCGGGACAGGGAACGCTACACCTTC
v_gene: TRBV6-1
d_gene: TRBD1
abundance: few
j_gene: TRBJ1-2

CDR3aa: CASRPQLAVQETQYF
CDR3nt: TGTGCCAGCAGACCTCAACTAGCGGTGCAAGAGACCCAGTACTTC
v_gene: TRBV6-1
d_gene: TRBD2
abundance: few
j_gene: TRBJ2-5

CDR3aa: CASSYSPLGSDSPLHF
CDR3nt: TGTGCCAGCAGTTACTCTCCCCTGGGGTCGGATTCACCCCTCCACTTT
v_gene: TRBV6-5
d_gene: NA
abundance: NA
j_gene: TRBJ1-6

CDR3aa: CSARVRGNQPQHF
CDR3nt: TGCAGTGCTAGGGTTCGGGGCAATCAGCCCCAGCATTTT
v_gene: TRBV20-1
d_gene: NA
abundance: NA
j_gene: TRBJ1-5

CDR3aa: CATSDVTATDTQYF
CDR3nt: TGTGCCACCAGTGATGTGACAGCGACAGATACGCAGTATTTT
v_gene: TRBV24-1
d_gene: NA
abundance: few
j_gene: TRBJ2-3

CDR3aa: CASIPVGGETQYF
CDR3nt: TGTGCCAGCATCCCTGTGGGCGGCGAGACCCAGTACTTC
v_gene: TRBV7-9
d_gene: NA
abundance: medium-sized
j_gene: TRBJ2-5

CDR3aa: CSARDSLNSYEQYF
CDR3nt: TGCAGTGCTCGGGACAGCCTAAACTCCTACGAGCAGTACTTC
v_gene: TRBV20-1
d_gene: TRBD1
abundance: NA
j_gene: TRBJ2-7

CDR3aa: CASSSPPVDGYTF
CDR3nt: TGTGCCAGCAGCTCCCCGCCAGTGGATGGCTACACCTTC
v_gene: TRBV7-2
d_gene: NA
abundance: few
j_gene: TRBJ1-2

CDR3aa: CASDRGGEQYF
CDR3nt: TGTGCATCGGACAGGGGGGGAGAGCAGTACTTC
v_gene: TRBV10-3
d_gene: TRBD1
abundance: once
j_gene: TRBJ2-7

CDR3aa: CASSVRGDQPQHF
CDR3nt: TGTGCCAGCAGCGTCAGGGGGGATCAGCCCCAGCATTTT
v_gene: TRBV7-2
d_gene: TRBD1
abundance: NA
j_gene: TRBJ1-5

CDR3aa: CSARDRANAYEQYF
CDR3nt: TGCAGTGCTAGGGACAGGGCCAACGCCTACGAGCAGTACTTC
v_gene: TRBV20-1
d_gene: TRBD1
abundance: NA
j_gene: TRBJ2-7

CDR3aa: CSASKVGRGRTEAFF
CDR3nt: TGCAGTGCTAGTAAGGTAGGACGTGGGCGCACTGAAGCTTTCTTT
v_gene: TRBV20-1
d_gene: NA
abundance: NA
j_gene: TRBJ1-1

CDR3aa: CSAINRVAYNEQFF
CDR3nt: TGCAGTGCCATAAACAGGGTGGCCTACAATGAGCAGTTCTTC
v_gene: TRBV20-1
d_gene: NA
abundance: NA
j_gene: TRBJ2-1

CDR3aa: CSARDPQAGSKAQHF
CDR3nt: TGCAGTGCTAGAGACCCTCAGGCAGGGTCGAAGGCCCAGCATTTT
v_gene: TRBV20-1
d_gene: NA
abundance: NA
j_gene: TRBJ1-5

CDR3aa: CATSTRQGAYEQYF
CDR3nt: TGTGCCACCAGCACAAGACAGGGGGCTTACGAGCAGTACTTC
v_gene: TRBV15
d_gene: TRBD1
abundance: few
j_gene: TRBJ2-7

CDR3aa: CASYPGGLHTEAFF
CDR3nt: TGTGCCAGCTACCCAGGGGGTCTTCACACTGAAGCTTTCTTT
v_gene: TRBV28
d_gene: TRBD1
abundance: NA
j_gene: TRBJ1-1

CDR3aa: CASSSYRGIGGYTF
CDR3nt: TGTGCCAGCAGCTCGTACAGGGGCATAGGGGGCTACACCTTC
v_gene: TRBV7-9
d_gene: TRBD1
abundance: NA
j_gene: TRBJ1-2

CDR3aa: CASSLKGARGTEAFF
CDR3nt: TGTGCCAGCAGCTTGAAGGGGGCGCGGGGCACTGAAGCTTTCTTT
v_gene: TRBV7-2
d_gene: TRBD1
abundance: NA
j_gene: TRBJ1-1

CDR3aa: CASSLTLAKNIQYF
CDR3nt: TGTGCCAGCAGCTTAACGTTAGCCAAAAACATTCAGTACTTC
v_gene: TRBV7-2
d_gene: NA
abundance: medium-sized
j_gene: TRBJ2-4

CDR3aa: CASSLILGRGNYEQYF
CDR3nt: TGTGCCAGCAGCTTAATTCTCGGCAGGGGTAACTACGAGCAGTACTTC
v_gene: TRBV7-9
d_gene: NA
abundance: NA
j_gene: TRBJ2-7

CDR3aa: CSAREGQANTEAFF
CDR3nt: TGCAGTGCTAGAGAGGGACAGGCGAACACTGAAGCTTTCTTT
v_gene: TRBV20-1
d_gene: TRBD1
abundance: NA
j_gene: TRBJ1-1

CDR3aa: CASSFQGENYNEQFF
CDR3nt: TGTGCCAGCAGCTTCCAAGGGGAGAATTACAATGAGCAGTTCTTC
v_gene: TRBV7-9
d_gene: NA
abundance: NA
j_gene: TRBJ2-1

CDR3aa: CASRTAFTGELFF
CDR3nt: TGTGCCAGCAGGACAGCTTTCACCGGGGAGCTGTTTTTT
v_gene: TRBV6-1
d_gene: NA
abundance: NA
j_gene: TRBJ2-2

CDR3aa: CASSSPTSRGPGELFF
CDR3nt: TGTGCCAGCAGCTCACCGACTAGTCGGGGCCCCGGGGAGCTGTTTTTT
v_gene: TRBV7-6
d_gene: NA
abundance: NA
j_gene: TRBJ2-2

CDR3aa: CATSRGTYSSSYNEQFF
CDR3nt: TGTGCCACCAGCAGGGGGACTTATAGTAGTTCCTACAATGAGCAGTTCTTC
v_gene: TRBV15
d_gene: NA
abundance: NA
j_gene: TRBJ2-1

CDR3aa: CATGTSEFTDTQYF
CDR3nt: TGTGCCACCGGGACTAGCGAGTTCACAGATACGCAGTATTTT
v_gene: TRBV10-3
d_gene: TRBD2
abundance: NA
j_gene: TRBJ2-3

CDR3aa: CASAVGGIGAEAFF
CDR3nt: TGTGCTTCCGCGGTGGGGGGCATAGGGGCTGAAGCTTTCTTT
v_gene: TRBV2
d_gene: NA
abundance: NA
j_gene: TRBJ1-1

CDR3aa: CASSLGYNSPLHF
CDR3nt: TGTGCCAGCAGCTTAGGGTATAATTCACCCCTCCACTTT
v_gene: TRBV11-2
d_gene: NA
abundance: NA
j_gene: TRBJ1-6

CDR3aa: CASSLGRGDNKADGYTF
CDR3nt: TGTGCCAGCAGCCTGGGGAGGGGTGACAACAAGGCGGATGGCTACACCTTC
v_gene: TRBV5-4
d_gene: NA
abundance: NA
j_gene: TRBJ1-2

CDR3aa: CASSYSTETPRYTF
CDR3nt: TGTGCCAGCAGTTACTCGACCGAAACCCCGCGGTACACCTTC
v_gene: TRBV6-5
d_gene: NA
abundance: few
j_gene: TRBJ1-2

CDR3aa: CSARDIGSAGASSTDTQYF
CDR3nt: TGCAGTGCTAGAGATATTGGCTCCGCGGGGGCCTCTAGCACAGATACGCAGTATTTT
v_gene: TRBV20-1
d_gene: NA
abundance: NA
j_gene: TRBJ2-3

CDR3aa: CASSIGHPGQFYNEQFF
CDR3nt: TGTGCCAGCAGCATAGGACATCCGGGACAGTTCTACAATGAGCAGTTCTTC
v_gene: TRBV21-1
d_gene: NA
abundance: few
j_gene: TRBJ2-1

CDR3aa: CASSSYGQVLSYNEQFF
CDR3nt: TGTGCCAGCAGTTCTTATGGACAGGTTCTATCCTACAATGAGCAGTTCTTC
v_gene: TRBV6-2/TRBV6-3
d_gene: TRBD1
abundance: NA
j_gene: TRBJ2-1

CDR3aa: CASGNRDYTQYF
CDR3nt: TGTGCCAGCGGTAACAGGGATTATACGCAGTATTTT
v_gene: TRBV2
d_gene: NA
abundance: once
j_gene: TRBJ2-3

CDR3aa: CATSDLGGEGLYEQYF
CDR3nt: TGTGCCACCAGTGATTTAGGGGGGGAGGGTTTGTACGAGCAGTACTTC
v_gene: TRBV24-1
d_gene: NA
abundance: NA
j_gene: TRBJ2-7

CDR3aa: CASRHREPNQPQHF
CDR3nt: TGTGCCAGCAGGCACCGGGAGCCCAATCAGCCCCAGCATTTT
v_gene: TRBV7-9
d_gene: NA
abundance: NA
j_gene: TRBJ1-5

CDR3aa: CASRLAGQGTYGYTF
CDR3nt: TGTGCCAGCAGGTTAGCGGGACAGGGGACCTATGGCTACACCTTC
v_gene: TRBV2
d_gene: TRBD1
abundance: NA
j_gene: TRBJ1-2

CDR3aa: CSARAAQGRRYEQYF
CDR3nt: TGCAGTGCTAGAGCAGCTCAGGGGAGAAGGTACGAGCAGTACTTC
v_gene: TRBV20-1
d_gene: NA
abundance: NA
j_gene: TRBJ2-7

CDR3aa: CASSLGQGAFYEQYF
CDR3nt: TGTGCCAGCAGTTTAGGACAGGGGGCGTTCTACGAGCAGTACTTC
v_gene: TRBV2
d_gene: TRBD1
abundance: NA
j_gene: TRBJ2-7